This T cell receptor (beta chain) was retrieved from a study of T cells in localized non-small cell lung cancer. With respect to this clone: Antigen specificity is unknown.

Whole-study findings and limits: Longer overall survival was seen with higher T cell density measured in blood. One tumor region alone was sequenced, and heterogeneity therefore remains possible. There was higher T cell clonality in uninvolved adjacent lung than in tumor, and it was highest there. Paired adjacent lung recovered a median around 60 of the top 100 tumor clones.

Germline lookup yields CDR1 MNHNS and CDR2 SASEGT. V was trimmed by 7 bases and J by 3 bases, leaving 10 bases between them. The length of the CDR3 is 13 residues. This table comes from immunoSEQ multiplex PCR, and its TCRdb copy is limited to in-frame clones, with some not included. The table has more than 30,000 clones, roughly nine tenths seen once. This clonotype was sampled from a man between 40 and 70 years old with stage III lung adenocarcinoma. This specimen was peripheral blood mononuclear cells, taken before any cancer treatment. The V gene is TRBV6-1, the J gene TRBJ1-5; D is unclear. The chain's CDR3 is CASTGENNQPQHF. CDR3 DNA sequence: TGTGCCAGCACGGGAGAAAACAATCAGCCCCAGCATTTT.